This T cell receptor beta chain comes out of a study of T cell responses to AZD1222 COVID-19 vaccine. General study findings and limits: Baseline serology detected seropositivity in only 6 or 7 AZD1222 recipients.

As for this clone: Its specificity is unknown.

Profiled with immunoSEQ multiplex PCR; TCRdb holds only in-frame clones, not every one. The profile shows some 100,000 clones, around nine tenths of them singletons. The V gene end was trimmed by 0 bases and the J gene end by 8 bases; junction bases not matched to a gene: 7. The CDR3 loop spans 16 amino acids. Germline CDR1 reads KGHSY; CDR2 reads FQNENV. The source material was peripheral blood, sampled on day 0 of AZD1222 vaccination. The rearrangement joins TRBV16 to TRBJ1-6; the match to TRBD1 covers 7 bases. This receptor was identified in an adult in good health. CDR3 in DNA: TGTGCCAGCAGCCAATCGGCGGGACAGATCTATTCACCCCTCCACTTT. Translating it yields CASSQSAGQIYSPLHF.